This T cell receptor beta chain appears in the sequencing data of a study of control samples from healthy donors and cancer patients (dated by TCRdb to between 2020 and 2021). On this clone: Its antigen is unknown. No clone much larger than this one lies a single base away; base qualities are absent.

Library construction relied on the immunoSEQ multiplex PCR assay. The table comes from immuneACCESS by way of TCRdb, which keeps in-frame sequences with V and J called. Part of the clones is missing from these tables; in studies checked, under half for an unresolved V gene and the rest for unknown reasons. Recorded for this sample are roughly 130,000 clones; 91% of them occurred a single time. In total, the top ten clones hold roughly 8.8% of the sample. The sequence was collected from a man between 18 and 29 years old in good health. Specimen: blood.

The CDR3 reads as follows: CAWSGSILGNTIYF. DNA sequence: TGTGCCTGGAGTGGGAGTATCCTCGGAAACACCATATATTTT. The V and J genes are TRBV30 and TRBJ1-3, with the D segment identity uncertain. The CDR3 contains 14 residues, cysteine and phenylalanine counted. Just the 42-base CDR3 DNA is kept, in frame starting at base 1. Trimming costs V 1 base and J 4 bases, and their ends lie 11 bases apart. Via the germline V gene (reference sequence), CDR1 is GTSNPN and CDR2 SVGIG.